The clone carrying this T cell receptor beta chain was seen only a few times. Its antigen is currently unknown. Template switching created a universal primer site, and the cDNA included unique molecular identifiers. TCRdb analysed the 5' RACE reads with MiXCR anew, one entry per CDR3 protein. The table lists some 97,000 distinct CDR3 sequences, 5.9% of them singletons. Trimming stripped 2 bases from V and 3 bases from J, with 11 bases between. The V gene's germline CDR1 is SGDLS and CDR2 YYNGEE. CDR3 length: 14 amino acids. With no exceptions, donors were healthy Caucasians. The sample is drawn from a study of identical twins. Study-wide points: A lower insertion count was a feature of abundant cord blood beta clonotypes, with no such feature in memory repertoires.

The sequence came from a woman in her forties or fifties in good health. The sequenced sample consisted of memory T cells sorted from blood. This sequence joins TRBV9 and TRBJ1-2; D might be TRBD1 (5 bases). The CDR3 DNA reads TGTGCCAGCAGCGTGGCGGGAGGGGACTATGGCTACACCTTC. It yields the protein CASSVAGGDYGYTF.